Listed here is a single T cell receptor (beta chain). The target antigen is unknown. This sample is part of a study of cytomegalovirus exposure and HLA in healthy donors. Study results and caveats: Among TCR beta chains, those listed as cytomegalovirus-associated numbered around 160. A later analysis appeared to link common viral pathogens to several of the most significant clusters. It was taken for granted in presence/absence analyses that sequencing depth across donors was roughly uniform.

The ends were cut back, 0 bases at V and 4 bases at J, with 6 bases in the middle. The germline V gene has CDR1 SGHRS and CDR2 YFSETQ. CDR3 length: 13 residues. It was with 60 Vbeta and 13 Jbeta primers that the PCR ran. Libraries were prepared by immunoSEQ multiplex PCR; TCRdb keeps only in-frame clonotypes and omits some of them. This sample carries fewer than 95,000 clones, around 70% of them seen once, and the ten largest clones take approximately 16%. Sequencing input: PBMCs. V is TRBV5-1 and J is TRBJ2-3; weak D call: TRBD2 (5 bases). This sequence originates from a woman in her 40s in good health and CMV-seropositive. The CDR3 nucleotides are TGCGCCAGCAGCTTGGGGGGAGCAGATACGCAGTATTTT. Amino acid sequence: CASSLGGADTQYF.